Following are 24 T cell receptor beta chains from one sample sequenced in a study of cytomegalovirus exposure and HLA in healthy donors. The PCR made use of 60 Vbeta and 13 Jbeta primers. Profiled with immunoSEQ multiplex PCR; TCRdb holds only in-frame clones, not every one. The sample has under 200,000 clones; about 71% are singletons. Sequencing was done on a sample of PBMCs. These receptors were obtained from a woman in her thirties or forties in good health and CMV-seropositive.

A few counts support this clone. The V gene is TRBV18, the J gene TRBJ1-1; 8 positions agree with TRBD1. The CDR3 loop spans 12 amino acids. V gave up 3 bases and J gave up 7 bases; unmatched junction bases: 1. Germline CDR1 reads KGHSH; CDR2 reads LQKENI. The CDR3 here is CASSPDRVEAFF. CDR3 nucleotide sequence: TGTGCCAGCTCACCGGACAGGGTTGAAGCTTTCTTT.

The chain is built from TRBV10-3 and TRBJ2-1; 13 bases agree with TRBD2. The CDR3 is made up of 17 amino acids. Germline V gives CDR1 ENHRY, CDR2 SYGVKD. The J segment lost 3 bases and the V segment lost 4 bases, leaving 6 bases of the junction unmatched. As DNA, the CDR3 is TGTGCCATCAGTGGGACTAGCGGGAGTGCCCTCTACAATGAGCAGTTCTTC. As protein: CAISGTSGSALYNEQFF.

V gene TRBV9 combines with J gene TRBJ2-1; D gene ambiguous. CDR3 length equals 16 residues. V gave up 1 base and J gave up 0 bases, with 11 bases separating them. The germline gives CDR1 SGDLS, CDR2 YYNGEE. CDR3 residues: CASSVRSLSSYNEQFF. In DNA form, the CDR3 reads TGTGCCAGCAGCGTACGGAGTTTGAGCTCCTACAATGAGCAGTTCTTC.

This clone was seen more than once but under ten times. The chain couples TRBV6-5 to TRBJ1-1; D is uncertain. V shed 8 bases and J shed 1 base, with 11 bases lying between them. The CDR3 totals 13 residues. CDR1 and CDR2 (germline): MNHEY, SVGAGI. The CDR3 loop reads CASGLDRNTEAFF. The CDR3 DNA is TGTGCCAGCGGGCTCGATCGGAACACTGAAGCTTTCTTT.

V is TRBV9 and J is TRBJ2-5; possibly TRBD2 for D (6 bases). Per germline, CDR1 SGDLS and CDR2 YYNGEE. CDR3 size: 15 residues. V dropped 2 bases and J dropped 5 bases, with 16 bases sitting between them. The CDR3 sequence is CASSVEGLVGETQYF. The CDR3 coding sequence is TGTGCCAGCAGCGTGGAGGGGCTGGTGGGGGAGACCCAGTACTTC.

This clone has just a few counts. The chain combines TRBV20-1 with TRBJ1-1; unclear D gene. The V end lost 0 bases, the J end lost 10 bases, and 9 bases lay between the germline ends. Germline CDR1 reads DFQATT; CDR2 reads SNEGSKA (reference sequence). This CDR3 comprises 11 residues. CDR3 residues: CSARDVLGAFF. The DNA for the CDR3 is TGCAGTGCTAGAGATGTCCTAGGAGCTTTCTTT.

The CDR3 nucleotides are TGTGCCAGCAGCCTCATAGCGGGGAGCTCCTACAATGAGCAGTTCTTC. This translates into CASSLIAGSSYNEQFF. The J gene is TRBJ2-1, the V gene TRBV7-2; 8 bases align to TRBD2. After removal of 5 bases from V and 0 bases from J, the junction contained 6 bases not matched to a gene. The CDR3 is 16 amino acids. Germline V gene data show CDR1 as SGHTA and CDR2 as FQGNSA.

The chain combines TRBV27 with TRBJ1-5; D not resolved. CDR3 length: 14 amino acids. Trimming took off 2 bases at V and 3 bases at J, with 8 bases between the two ends. CDR1 and CDR2 (germline): MNHEY, SMNVEV (reference sequence). The DNA of the CDR3 is TGTGCCAGCAGTTTAGAGAGGTTCAATCAGCCCCAGCATTTT. It yields the protein CASSLERFNQPQHF.

The rearrangement joins TRBV6-1 to TRBJ2-1; 7 nucleotides align to TRBD2. This CDR3 region has 18 residues. V lost 1 base to trimming and J lost 0 bases; unmatched junction nucleotides: 9. CDR1 is MNHNS and CDR2 is SASEGT in the germline V gene. In nucleotides, the CDR3 is TGTGCCAGCAGTGAAGTGCGGATAGGACTAGTCTCCTACAATGAGCAGTTCTTC. Its protein product is CASSEVRIGLVSYNEQFF.

The chain uses TRBV5-4 and TRBJ2-2; D unresolved. CDR3 length equals 12 residues. Germline lookup yields CDR1 SGHNT and CDR2 YYREEE (reference sequence). V lost 5 bases and J lost 3, with 5 bases in between. This CDR3 is CASRRDTGELFF. The CDR3 DNA follows: TGTGCCAGCAGGAGAGACACCGGGGAGCTGTTTTTT.

The chain couples TRBV4-3 to TRBJ2-7, with a weak D call TRBD1 (5 bases). The germline V gene has CDR1 LGHNA and CDR2 YSLEER. This CDR3 has 14 residues. V was shortened by 2 bases and J by 4 bases, with 12 bases between the two germline ends. The CDR3 loop is CASSQPGRAYEQYF. For the CDR3, the DNA is TGCGCCAGCAGCCAACCTGGCAGGGCGTACGAGCAGTACTTC.

The V gene is TRBV7-8, the J gene TRBJ1-3, with D possibly matching TRBD1 (6 bases). V dropped 4 bases and J dropped 0 bases, with 13 bases sitting between them. CDR1 is SGHVS, CDR2 FQNEAQ, per germline. CDR3 length: 16 amino acids. Written as DNA, the CDR3 is TGTGCCAGCAGCTCCCGGGACACGAGCTCTGGAAACACCATATATTTT. Translating gives CASSSRDTSSGNTIYF.

This clone was found a few times. This rearrangement joins TRBV27 to TRBJ1-1; D is unresolved. V was cut by 5 bases and J by 5 bases, with 15 bases left in between. Germline V gene lookup returns CDR1 MNHEY and CDR2 SMNVEV (reference sequence). This CDR3 has 14 residues. CDR3 coding DNA: TGTGCCAGCAGTCCGATTCGGGGAGAGACTGAAGCTTTCTTT. It codes for CASSPIRGETEAFF.

The chain combines TRBV4-3 with TRBJ1-2; tentatively, D is TRBD1 (6 bases). This CDR3 region has 15 residues. Germline CDR1 LGHNA, CDR2 YSLEER. Between the trimmed V and J ends, which lost 3 bases and 5 bases, there was a span of 16 bases. The CDR3 region is CASSHDIDRFYGYTF. As DNA, the CDR3 is TGCGCCAGCAGCCATGATATAGACAGGTTTTATGGCTACACCTTC.

This rearrangement joins TRBV7-9 to TRBJ2-1, with D tentatively TRBD2 (6 bases). V lost 2 bases and J lost 9, with 11 bases in between. Germline V lookup: CDR1 SEHNR, CDR2 FQNEAQ (reference sequence). The length of the CDR3 is 13 residues. The CDR3 region has the DNA TGTGCCAGCAGCTTACTGGGGGGAAGTGAGCAGTTCTTC. The encoded protein is CASSLLGGSEQFF.

The CDR3 region has the DNA TGTGCCAGCAGTAGTTGGGGCGATGCGCAGTATTTT. Translated: CASSSWGDAQYF. The gene calls are TRBV6-1 and TRBJ2-3, with D possibly matching TRBD1 (5 bases). Trimming took off 5 bases at V and 10 bases at J, with 13 bases between the two ends. CDR1 and CDR2 (germline): MNHNS, SASEGT. The length of the CDR3 is 12 residues.

The chain employs TRBV19 and TRBJ2-7; the match to TRBD1 covers 8 bases. Losses at the gene ends were 5 bases for V and 9 bases for J; bases not matched to a gene: 15. CDR3 size: 15 residues. CDR1 and CDR2 (germline): LNHDA, SQIVND (reference sequence). CDR3 loop: CASSSQDRVPVGQYF. CDR3 in DNA: TGTGCCAGTAGTTCCCAGGACAGGGTCCCGGTGGGGCAGTACTTC.

In its sample, this clone was seen a few times. V and J are TRBV7-9 and TRBJ2-5; 11 bases match TRBD1. CDR1 SEHNR and CDR2 FQNEAQ come from the germline V gene (reference sequence). J was trimmed by 4 bases and V by 3 bases; bases with no gene match: 4. The length of the CDR3 is 15 residues. The CDR3 coding sequence is TGTGCCAGCAGCTTGACCGGGACAGGGGGAGAGACCCAGTACTTC. It encodes CASSLTGTGGETQYF.

The V gene is TRBV6-1, the J gene TRBJ2-5; D gene uncertain. The CDR3 covers 13 residues. Between the trimmed V and J ends, which lost 1 base and 6 bases, there was a span of 9 bases. The germline V gene has CDR1 MNHNS and CDR2 SASEGT. The CDR3 loop is CASSEEVRQTQYF. CDR3 DNA: TGTGCCAGCAGTGAAGAAGTGCGTCAGACCCAGTACTTC.

The chain carries TRBV5-1 and TRBJ2-3; 8 positions match TRBD2. The CDR3 totals 16 residues. The V gene end was trimmed by 0 bases and the J gene end by 2 bases; junction bases not matched to a gene: 5. The germline CDR1 and CDR2 sequences are SGHRS and YFSETQ. The CDR3 spells CASSLGLAGNTDTQYF. Written as DNA, the CDR3 is TGCGCCAGCAGCTTGGGGTTAGCGGGGAACACAGATACGCAGTATTTT.

This clone was seen once. V is TRBV14 and J is TRBJ1-1; D unclear. Germline CDR1 and CDR2: SGHDN and FVKESK. This CDR3 region has 13 residues. V lost 0 bases and J lost 7, with 9 bases in between. As DNA, the CDR3 is TGTGCCAGCAGCCAAGATCCGGGGATTGAAGCTTTCTTT. It encodes CASSQDPGIEAFF.

The gene calls are TRBV27 and TRBJ2-7; TRBD1 agrees at 9 bases. The CDR3 length is 15 residues. Looked up from germline, CDR1 is MNHEY and CDR2 is SMNVEV (reference sequence). Unmatched junction bases numbered 9, after V lost 7 bases and J lost 2 bases. The CDR3 is CASTPGTGRTYEQYF. Here the CDR3 DNA reads TGTGCCAGCACCCCCGGGACAGGGCGCACCTACGAGCAGTACTTC.

Turning to this clone: Within the sample, other DNA sequences also encode this same CDR3. This chain links TRBV19 with TRBJ2-7, with TRBD2 identical over 14 bases. The CDR3 runs to 16 residues. CDR1 is LNHDA, CDR2 SQIVND, per germline (reference sequence). V shed 5 bases, J shed 0 bases, and the junction held 3 bases outside the gene matches. CDR3 sequence reads: CASSRLAGGNSYEQYF. DNA for the CDR3: TGTGCCAGTAGTCGACTAGCGGGAGGGAACTCCTACGAGCAGTACTTC.

The J gene is TRBJ1-3, the V gene TRBV5-1; D remains unclear. The CDR3 spans 16 residues. The V end lost 4 bases, the J end lost 2 bases, and 16 bases lay between the germline ends. Germline V gives CDR1 SGHRS, CDR2 YFSETQ. CDR3 protein: CASSPVQLSAGNTIYF. The CDR3 DNA reads TGCGCCAGCAGCCCGGTACAGCTCTCCGCTGGAAACACCATATATTTT.